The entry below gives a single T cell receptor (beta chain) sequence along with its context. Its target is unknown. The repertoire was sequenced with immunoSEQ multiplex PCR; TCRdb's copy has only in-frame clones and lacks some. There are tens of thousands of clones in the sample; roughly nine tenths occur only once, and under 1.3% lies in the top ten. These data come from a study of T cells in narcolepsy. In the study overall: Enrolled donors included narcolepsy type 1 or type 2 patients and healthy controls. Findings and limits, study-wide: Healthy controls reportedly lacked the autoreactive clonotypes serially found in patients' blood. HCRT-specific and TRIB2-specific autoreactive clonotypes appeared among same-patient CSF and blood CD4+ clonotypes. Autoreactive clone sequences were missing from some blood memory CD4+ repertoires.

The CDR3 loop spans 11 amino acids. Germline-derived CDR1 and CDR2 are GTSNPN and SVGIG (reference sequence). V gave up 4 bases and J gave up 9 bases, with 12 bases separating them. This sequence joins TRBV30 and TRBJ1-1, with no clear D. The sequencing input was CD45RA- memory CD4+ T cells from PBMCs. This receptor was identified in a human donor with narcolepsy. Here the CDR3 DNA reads TGTGCCTGGATCGAAGAGGTGCAAGCTTTCTTT. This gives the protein CAWIEEVQAFF.